These T cell receptor beta chains were read from a single sample in a study of blood T cell repertoires in COVID-19. Assay: immunoSEQ multiplex PCR; the TCRdb copy retains only in-frame clones and omits some. Here the sample spans about 44,000 clones, around 90% being singletons. The sequencing sample was made of peripheral blood. These receptors all stem from an elderly woman in a cohort sampled during active or convalescent COVID-19. Both conserved end residues are part of each CDR3. D genes are given only for firm matches.

d_gene: TRBD2
v_gene: TRBV3-1/TRBV3-2
j_gene: TRBJ2-7
CDR3aa: CASSQGTGGNQYF
CDR3nt: TGTGCCAGCAGCCAAGGGACGGGGGGAAATCAGTACTTC

d_gene: NA
v_gene: TRBV4-1
j_gene: TRBJ1-2
CDR3aa: CASSPARANYGYTF
CDR3nt: TGCGCCAGCAGCCCCGCCCGAGCAAACTATGGCTACACCTTC

d_gene: TRBD2
v_gene: TRBV11-1
j_gene: TRBJ2-7
CDR3aa: CASSVGRTSLEQYF
CDR3nt: TGTGCCAGCAGCGTAGGACGGACTAGCCTCGAGCAGTACTTC

d_gene: TRBD2
v_gene: TRBV6-6
j_gene: TRBJ2-5
CDR3aa: CASSYSSLAGETQYF
CDR3nt: TGTGCCAGCAGTTACTCATCACTAGCGGGAGAGACCCAGTACTTC

d_gene: TRBD1
v_gene: TRBV7-6
j_gene: TRBJ2-7
CDR3aa: CASSLDRVGEQYF
CDR3nt: TGTGCCAGCAGCCTAGACAGGGTGGGGGAGCAGTACTTC

d_gene: TRBD1
v_gene: TRBV30
j_gene: TRBJ1-4
CDR3aa: CAWSVSDRLNEKLFF
CDR3nt: TGTGCCTGGAGTGTTTCGGACAGGTTAAATGAAAAACTGTTTTTT

d_gene: NA
v_gene: TRBV7-2
j_gene: TRBJ1-2
CDR3aa: CASSPSSGGSNGYTF
CDR3nt: TGTGCCAGCAGCCCAAGCAGTGGGGGGAGTAATGGCTACACCTTC

d_gene: NA
v_gene: TRBV5-1
j_gene: TRBJ1-5
CDR3aa: CASSLAPDQPQHF
CDR3nt: TGCGCCAGCAGCTTGGCCCCAGATCAGCCCCAGCATTTT

d_gene: NA
v_gene: TRBV18
j_gene: TRBJ2-1
CDR3aa: CASSPTATGAYNEQFF
CDR3nt: TGTGCCAGCTCACCGACAGCTACAGGAGCCTACAATGAGCAGTTCTTC

d_gene: TRBD2
v_gene: TRBV10-3
j_gene: TRBJ2-1
CDR3aa: CANSGSEDEQFF
CDR3nt: TGTGCCAATAGCGGGAGTGAGGATGAGCAGTTCTTC

d_gene: TRBD1
v_gene: TRBV6-5
j_gene: TRBJ1-2
CDR3aa: CASRTQGASYGYTF
CDR3nt: TGTGCCAGCAGAACCCAGGGGGCTAGCTATGGCTACACCTTC

d_gene: TRBD2
v_gene: TRBV7-6
j_gene: TRBJ2-1
CDR3aa: CASSLELAASYNEQFF
CDR3nt: TGTGCCAGCAGCTTAGAACTAGCGGCCTCCTACAATGAGCAGTTCTTC

d_gene: NA
v_gene: TRBV19
j_gene: TRBJ1-1
CDR3aa: CASRDRGGNTEAFF
CDR3nt: TGTGCCAGTAGGGACAGAGGGGGAAATACTGAAGCTTTCTTT

d_gene: TRBD1
v_gene: TRBV7-9
j_gene: TRBJ1-6
CDR3aa: CASSRMTGGNNSPLHF
CDR3nt: TGTGCCAGCAGCCGAATGACAGGGGGCAACAATTCACCCCTCCACTTT

d_gene: NA
v_gene: TRBV19
j_gene: TRBJ1-3
CDR3aa: CASSKTARAGNTIYF
CDR3nt: TGTGCCAGTAGTAAAACAGCCAGGGCTGGAAACACCATATATTTT

d_gene: NA
v_gene: TRBV21-1
j_gene: TRBJ1-4
CDR3aa: CASSKAESRDRGLGEKLFF
CDR3nt: TGTGCCAGCAGCAAAGCCGAGTCCCGGGACAGGGGGCTGGGTGAAAAACTGTTTTTT

d_gene: NA
v_gene: TRBV27
j_gene: TRBJ2-5
CDR3aa: CASSNRDLQETQYF
CDR3nt: TGTGCCAGCAGTAACAGGGACCTGCAAGAGACCCAGTACTTC